The 27 T cell receptor beta chains reported below all come from one sample, sequenced in a study of cytomegalovirus exposure and HLA in healthy donors. PCR primers comprised 60 Vbeta and 13 Jbeta primers. TCRdb's copy holds only in-frame clones and misses some; the assay was immunoSEQ multiplex PCR. The sample records about 140,000 clones, about 74% being singletons. Sequenced sample: PBMCs. The receptors here all came from a woman in her 40s in good health and CMV-seronegative.

This clone was detected a few times. The chain employs TRBV6-1 and TRBJ1-2; D is uncertain. The germline gives CDR1 MNHNS, CDR2 SASEGT. The CDR3 is made up of 16 amino acids. The V gene lost 1 base and the J gene lost 7 bases, with 19 bases spanning the gap. The CDR3 bases are TGTGCCAGCAGTGAAGAAGCAGTGGGAGGGATGAGTGGCTACACCTTC. Protein sequence: CASSEEAVGGMSGYTF.

The rearrangement uses TRBV4-1 and TRBJ2-7, with TRBD2 matching 13 bases. The CDR3 loop spans 15 amino acids. Germline CDR1 reads MGHRA; CDR2 reads YSYEKL. J lost 0 bases, V lost 6 bases, and 2 bases had no gene match. CDR3 DNA: TGCGCCAGCAGACGGACTAGCGGGGGCTCCTACGAGCAGTACTTC. Its translation: CASRRTSGGSYEQYF.

This clone was found once. The chain carries TRBV5-4 and TRBJ1-5; 8 nucleotides line up with TRBD1. There are 14 residues in the CDR3. The germline V gene has CDR1 SGHNT and CDR2 YYREEE (reference sequence). V lost 2 bases, J lost 8 bases, and 6 bases stayed unmatched. CDR3 in amino acids: CASSFGQGIKPQHF. CDR3 sequence (DNA): TGTGCCAGCAGCTTCGGACAGGGAATCAAGCCCCAGCATTTT.

This chain connects TRBV27 to TRBJ1-1; perhaps TRBD1 as D (5 bases). V was pared by 3 bases and J by 2 bases, with 7 bases between. The germline V gene encodes CDR1 MNHEY and CDR2 SMNVEV (reference sequence). CDR3 length equals 13 residues. CDR3 amino acids: CASSFDRNTEAFF. CDR3 DNA: TGTGCCAGCAGTTTTGACAGAAACACTGAAGCTTTCTTT.

This rearrangement joins TRBV27 to TRBJ2-7; TRBD1 aligns across 10 bases. The V gene end was trimmed by 6 bases and the J gene end by 6 bases; junction bases not matched to a gene: 11. The germline gives CDR1 MNHEY, CDR2 SMNVEV (reference sequence). The CDR3 loop spans 15 amino acids. As DNA, the CDR3 is TGTGCCAGCAGAACTCACCGGGACAGGGGCTCCGAGCAGTACTTC. It translates to CASRTHRDRGSEQYF.

This clone was recorded a few times. The chain joins TRBV23-1 to TRBJ1-5; D gene ambiguous. TRBV23-1 is marked as an open reading frame, function uncertain. The ends were cut back, 1 base at V and 4 bases at J, with 8 bases in the middle. The length of the CDR3 is 14 residues. As DNA, the CDR3 is TGCGCCAGCAGTCAATGCGTGCCTAATCAGCCCCAGCATTTT. Translated, it gives CASSQCVPNQPQHF.

The chain recombines TRBV28 with TRBJ2-5; a possible D gene is TRBD2 (5 bases). The ends were cut back, 7 bases at V and 1 base at J, with 19 bases in the middle. Germline V gene data show CDR1 as MDHEN and CDR2 as SYDVKM. This CDR3 comprises 16 residues. The CDR3 sequence is CASMGARVVSQETQYF. The DNA for the CDR3 is TGTGCCAGCATGGGAGCTCGGGTCGTATCCCAAGAGACCCAGTACTTC.

The chain combines TRBV6-5 with TRBJ1-1; D uncertain. Germline CDR1 reads MNHEY; CDR2 reads SVGAGI. The CDR3 is 15 residues long. V lost 2 bases and J 0 bases, leaving 10 bases between the germline ends. CDR3: CASSYGRNLNTEAFF. The DNA for the CDR3 is TGTGCCAGCAGTTACGGTCGCAACTTGAACACTGAAGCTTTCTTT.

This clone was counted a few times. The chain is built from TRBV10-2 and TRBJ2-4, with 7 bases matching TRBD1. V gave up 7 bases and J gave up 8 bases; unmatched junction bases: 8. The CDR3 has 13 residues. Germline CDR1 and CDR2: WSHSY and SAAADI. The CDR3 is CASKDRAGDIQYF. For the CDR3, the DNA is TGCGCCAGCAAAGACAGGGCCGGGGACATTCAGTACTTC.

This sequence joins TRBV6-5 and TRBJ2-7, with TRBD2 matching 11 bases. V shed 6 bases and J 4 bases; nucleotides not matched to a gene: 8. CDR3 length: 15 amino acids. Germline V gene data show CDR1 as MNHEY and CDR2 as SVGAGI. Here the CDR3 DNA reads TGTGCCAGCAGACCCTCGGGACTAGCGGATTACGAGCAGTACTTC. This codes for CASRPSGLADYEQYF.

This clone was seen a handful of times. Within the sample, other DNA sequences also encode this same CDR3. The chain joins TRBV28 to TRBJ1-3; possibly TRBD1 for D (6 bases). This CDR3 contains 14 residues. Germline lookup yields CDR1 MDHEN and CDR2 SYDVKM. V was cut by 2 bases and J by 4 bases, with 9 bases left in between. As DNA, the CDR3 is TGTGCCAGCAGTTTAGACAGGTCCGGAAACACCATATATTTT. The encoded protein is CASSLDRSGNTIYF. Together with reference TRBV28 and TRBJ1-3, the CDR3 gives the full variable domain: DVKVTQSSRYLVKRTGEKVFLECVQDMDHENMFWYRQDPGLGLRLIYFSYDVKMKEKGDIPEGYSVSREKKERFSLILESASTNQTSMYLCASSLDRSGNTIYFGEGSWLTVV.

This clone was picked up one time. J is TRBJ1-2 and V is TRBV5-8; no clear D gene. Per the germline V gene, CDR1 is SGHTS and CDR2 is YDEGEE. The CDR3 spans 12 residues. The V end lost 0 bases, the J end lost 5 bases, and 5 bases lay between the germline ends. In nucleotides, the CDR3 is TGTGCCAGCAGCTTGGGAGGGTATGGCTACACCTTC. Translation gives CASSLGGYGYTF.

The V call is TRBV28, the J call TRBJ2-1, with 10 bases aligning to TRBD2. The CDR3 has 15 amino acids. Germline assignment: CDR1 MDHEN and CDR2 SYDVKM. Losses at the gene ends were 4 bases for V and 4 bases for J; bases not matched to a gene: 4. The CDR3 DNA reads as TGTGCCAGCAGTTCGCTAGCGGGGGCTTACAATGAGCAGTTCTTC. Its protein product is CASSSLAGAYNEQFF.

This chain uses TRBV30 with TRBJ1-2, with TRBD1 as a possible D gene (5 bases). Germline V CDR1 and CDR2: GTSNPN, SVGIG (reference sequence). Trimming took 2 bases from V and 5 from J, leaving 21 bases between them. This CDR3 has 16 amino acids. The CDR3 bases are TGTGCCTGGAGTCTTCTGGGTGGGCAGGGTTTTTATGGCTACACCTTC. Protein sequence: CAWSLLGGQGFYGYTF.

The chain uses TRBV7-8 and TRBJ2-3, with 11 bases matching TRBD2. The CDR3 consists of 15 residues. V was clipped by 1 base and J by 4 bases; unmatched bases: 1. Germline V gives CDR1 SGHVS, CDR2 FQNEAQ. The CDR3 loop is CASSLGLAGPDTQYF. For the CDR3, the DNA is TGTGCCAGCAGCTTAGGACTAGCGGGACCAGATACGCAGTATTTT. The full variable domain, completed using reference TRBV7-8 and TRBJ2-3, is GAGVSQSPRYKVAKRGQDVALRCDPISGHVSLFWYQQALGQGPEFLTYFQNEAQLDKSGLPSDRFFAERPEGSVSTLKIQRTQQEDSAVYLCASSLGLAGPDTQYFGPGTRLTVL.

This chain connects TRBV6-5 to TRBJ1-1; the D is unclear. Trimming cost V 4 bases and J 3 bases, with 15 bases left between them. Germline CDR1 and CDR2: MNHEY and SVGAGI. CDR3 length: 15 amino acids. The CDR3 sequence: CASSFQVSGHTEAFF. The CDR3 DNA follows: TGTGCCAGCAGTTTCCAAGTATCGGGTCACACTGAAGCTTTCTTT.

The count of this clone is one. The chain links TRBV14 to TRBJ2-1, with a possible D match to TRBD2 (6 bases). Germline CDR1 is SGHDN and CDR2 is FVKESK. This CDR3 region has 18 residues. Trimming removed 1 base from V and 0 bases from J, with 16 bases in between. The CDR3: CASSQGGTVSSSYNEQFF. The DNA for the CDR3 is TGTGCCAGCAGCCAAGGGGGGACTGTGTCGAGCTCCTACAATGAGCAGTTCTTC.

In this sample, this clone turned up a few times. The genes are TRBV4-1 and TRBJ1-1, with 9 positions matching TRBD1. The germline CDR1 and CDR2 sequences are MGHRA and YSYEKL. The CDR3 totals 17 residues. Germline trimming cut 7 bases from V and 4 bases from J; bases unmatched to any gene: 16. The CDR3 sequence is CASTGNRGRGGGTEAFF. The CDR3 bases are TGCGCCAGCACCGGGAACAGGGGGCGCGGAGGAGGCACTGAAGCTTTCTTT.

This chain links TRBV11-1 with TRBJ2-5, with TRBD2 identical over 7 bases. After removal of 9 bases from V and 5 bases from J, the junction contained 9 bases not matched to a gene. Germline loops: CDR1 SGHAT, CDR2 FQDESV (reference sequence). The length of the CDR3 is 13 residues. Here the CDR3 DNA reads TGTGCCAGTCAACCGGGGGACTACGAGACCCAGTACTTC. Translation gives CASQPGDYETQYF. The complete variable domain, with remaining parts taken from reference TRBV11-1 and TRBJ2-5, reads EAEVAQSPRYKITEKSQAVAFWCDPISGHATLYWYRQILGQGPELLVQFQDESVVDDSQLPKDRFSAERLKGVDSTLKIQPAELGDSAMYLCASQPGDYETQYFGPGTRLLVL.

The J gene is TRBJ2-3, the V gene TRBV11-2, with D tentatively TRBD1 (5 bases). The V and J ends lost 3 bases and 4 bases respectively, with 11 bases between them. The germline CDR1 and CDR2 sequences are SGHAT and FQNNGV. This CDR3 comprises 14 residues. CDR3 coding DNA: TGTGCCAGCAGCTTCCAGGGAAGGGCAGATACGCAGTATTTT. This encodes CASSFQGRADTQYF.

This sequence joins TRBV5-1 and TRBJ1-4; 8 bases line up with TRBD1. Germline CDR1 reads SGHRS; CDR2 reads YFSETQ. V lost 2 bases to trimming and J lost 8 bases; unmatched junction nucleotides: 8. The length of the CDR3 is 15 residues. The CDR3 DNA is TGCGCCAGCAGCTTCCGGACAGGGTATCGGGAAAAACTGTTTTTT. It is translated as CASSFRTGYREKLFF. Drawing the rest from reference TRBV5-1 and TRBJ1-4, the complete variable domain is KAGVTQTPRYLIKTRGQQVTLSCSPISGHRSVSWYQQTPGQGLQFLFEYFSETQRNKGNFPGRFSGRQFSNSRSEMNVSTLELGDSALYLCASSFRTGYREKLFFGSGTQLSVL.

This rearrangement joins TRBV9 to TRBJ2-5, with D possibly matching TRBD2 (5 bases). The V gene's germline CDR1 is SGDLS and CDR2 YYNGEE. This CDR3 region has 12 residues. V was cut by 3 bases and J by 5 bases, with 8 bases left in between. The CDR3 loop reads CASSGGGETQYF. CDR3 DNA sequence: TGTGCCAGCAGCGGAGGCGGGGAGACCCAGTACTTC.

Only one count was recorded for this clone. The CDR3 sequence is CASSEKMRTGIQDTQYF. CDR3 nucleotide sequence: TGTGCCAGCAGTGAAAAAATGAGGACAGGGATCCAAGATACGCAGTATTTT. The chain combines TRBV6-1 with TRBJ2-3, with 8 bases matching TRBD1. This CDR3 is 17 amino acids long. CDR1 and CDR2 (germline): MNHNS, SASEGT. Trimming cost V 2 bases and J 5 bases; bases outside gene matches: 12.

The V and J genes are TRBV20-1 and TRBJ1-1, with a possible D match to TRBD1 (6 bases). The CDR3 loop spans 10 amino acids. The germline V gene encodes CDR1 DFQATT and CDR2 SNEGSKA (reference sequence). Trimming took 5 bases from V and 11 from J, leaving 12 bases between them. The CDR3 region is CSAGQSRAFF. The DNA for the CDR3 is TGCAGTGCTGGACAGTCGAGGGCTTTCTTT.

Only a few counts were recorded for this clone. J is TRBJ2-2 and V is TRBV5-4, with TRBD1 identical over 7 bases. The germline CDR1 and CDR2 sequences are SGHNT and YYREEE (reference sequence). With 3 bases clipped from V and 4 bases from J, the junction kept 6 bases outside the gene matches. This CDR3 comprises 15 residues. Here the CDR3 reads CASSSKTGITGELFF. In DNA, the CDR3 is TGTGCCAGCAGCTCAAAGACAGGGATCACCGGGGAGCTGTTTTTT.

The genes are TRBV27 and TRBJ2-3, with D perhaps TRBD2 (5 bases). The CDR3 sequence is 13 residues long. Germline V gene lookup returns CDR1 MNHEY and CDR2 SMNVEV (reference sequence). With 6 bases removed from V and 1 base from J, the gap between germline ends came to 8 bases. CDR3 nucleotides: TGTGCCAGCAGCCGGACTGGCACAGATACGCAGTATTTT. The encoded protein is CASSRTGTDTQYF.

V and J are TRBV20-1 and TRBJ1-2; D possibly corresponds to TRBD1 (5 bases). V was shortened by 4 bases and J by 6 bases, with 9 bases between the two germline ends. The CDR3 sequence is 11 residues long. The germline CDR1 and CDR2 sequences are DFQATT and SNEGSKA (reference sequence). As DNA, the CDR3 is TGCAGTGCTACATTCAGGGATGGCTACACCTTC. Residues: CSATFRDGYTF.